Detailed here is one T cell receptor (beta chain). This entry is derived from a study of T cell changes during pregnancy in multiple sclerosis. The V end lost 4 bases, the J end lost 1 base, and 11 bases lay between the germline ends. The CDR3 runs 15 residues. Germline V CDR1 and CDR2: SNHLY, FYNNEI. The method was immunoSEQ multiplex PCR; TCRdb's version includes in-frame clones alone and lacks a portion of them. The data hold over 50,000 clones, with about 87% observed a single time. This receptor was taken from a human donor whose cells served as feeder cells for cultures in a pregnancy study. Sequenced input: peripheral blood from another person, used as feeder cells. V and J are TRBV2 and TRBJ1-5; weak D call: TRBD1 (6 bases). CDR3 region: CASSGTAWSNQPQHF. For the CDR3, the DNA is TGTGCCAGCAGTGGGACAGCTTGGAGCAATCAGCCCCAGCATTTT. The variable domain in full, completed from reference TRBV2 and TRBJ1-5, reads EPEVTQTPSHQVTQMGQEVILRCVPISNHLYFYWYRQILGQKVEFLVSFYNNEISEKSEIFDDQFSVERPDGSNFTLKIRSTKLEDSAMYFCASSGTAWSNQPQHFGDGTRLSIL.